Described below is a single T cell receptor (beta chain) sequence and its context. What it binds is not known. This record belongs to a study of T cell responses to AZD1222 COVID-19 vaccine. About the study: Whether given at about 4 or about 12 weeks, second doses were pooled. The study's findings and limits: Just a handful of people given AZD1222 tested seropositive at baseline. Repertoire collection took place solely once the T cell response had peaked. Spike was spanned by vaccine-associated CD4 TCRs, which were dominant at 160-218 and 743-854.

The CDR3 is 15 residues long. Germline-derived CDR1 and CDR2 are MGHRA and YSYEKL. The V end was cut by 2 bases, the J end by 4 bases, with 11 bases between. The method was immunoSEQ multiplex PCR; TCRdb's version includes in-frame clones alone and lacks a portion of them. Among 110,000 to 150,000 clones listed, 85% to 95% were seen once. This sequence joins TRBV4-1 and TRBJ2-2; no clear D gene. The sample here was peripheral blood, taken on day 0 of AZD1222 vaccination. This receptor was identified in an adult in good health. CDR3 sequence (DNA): TGCGCCAGCAGCCAAAGGTCCATGGGCACCGGGGAGCTGTTTTTT. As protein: CASSQRSMGTGELFF.